This TCR beta chain was observed in a study of T cell responses to AZD1222 COVID-19 vaccine. Both about-4-week and about-12-week second-dose recipients were combined. Study-wide results and limits: The donor cohort was predominantly white British with a female majority, and clonal diversity may have been underestimated. Nearly half of spike-specific TCRs reportedly target variant regions that are unmutated in the B.1.351 and B.1.1.7 variants.

To note about this clone: The target antigen is unknown.

The method was immunoSEQ multiplex PCR; TCRdb's version includes in-frame clones alone and lacks a portion of them. In the table there are over 90,000 clones, 88% of which are singletons. Sequenced material: peripheral blood, taken 28 days after the second AZD1222 dose. This clonotype originated in an adult who received the AZD1222 COVID-19 vaccine.

CDR3 amino acids: CASSPGTGNRQPQHF. The CDR3 DNA is TGTGCCAGCAGCCCCGGGACAGGAAATAGACAGCCCCAGCATTTT. The chain employs TRBV5-5 and TRBJ1-5; TRBD1 matches at 8 bases. CDR3 length equals 15 residues. V lost 4 bases, J lost 7 bases, and 10 bases stayed unmatched. The V gene's germline CDR1 is SGHKS and CDR2 YYEKEE (reference sequence).